Below, one T cell receptor beta chain is given with its context. Looked up from germline, CDR1 is SGHVS and CDR2 is FQNEAQ. With 2 bases removed from V and 4 bases from J, the gap between germline ends came to 15 bases. The CDR3 covers 16 residues. Profiling relied on immunoSEQ multiplex PCR, and the TCRdb table lists in-frame clones only, not all of them. The sample holds around 71,000 clones, roughly 86% seen once. The data derive from a study of control samples from healthy donors and cancer patients. The chain couples TRBV7-8 to TRBJ1-3; perhaps TRBD1 as D (6 bases). Sequencing used PBMCs. This sequence originates from a woman in her forties or fifties with head and neck cancer. The CDR3 coding sequence is TGTGCCAGCAGCTTATCGTGGGGGGCTTGGGGAAACACCATATATTTT. Residues: CASSLSWGAWGNTIYF.